The 7 T cell receptor beta chains below were found in one sample sequenced in a study of cytomegalovirus exposure and HLA in healthy donors. Use of 60 Vbeta and 13 Jbeta primers characterized the PCR. Some clones are missing from TCRdb's copy, which holds only in-frame ones; the method was immunoSEQ multiplex PCR. The sample lists some 150,000 clones; about 80% were seen once. The sequenced sample was PBMCs. These receptors were obtained from a male donor in good health and CMV-seronegative.

The chain links TRBV7-8 to TRBJ2-3; 9 positions match TRBD1. The CDR3 length is 20 residues. After removal of 1 base from V and 2 bases from J, the junction contained 16 bases not matched to a gene. Germline CDR1 is SGHVS and CDR2 is FQNEAQ. CDR3 residues: CASSLDTGTGLAPDTDTQYF. For the CDR3, the DNA is TGTGCCAGCAGCTTAGACACCGGGACAGGGTTGGCGCCGGACACAGATACGCAGTATTTT.

The V and J genes are TRBV5-1 and TRBJ1-1; D gene unclear. Trimming took off 0 bases at V and 6 bases at J, with 9 bases between the two ends. This CDR3 region has 13 residues. CDR1 and CDR2 from the germline V gene are SGHRS and YFSETQ. The CDR3 nucleotides are TGCGCCAGCAGCTTGGGAACTGCGCCTGAAGCTTTCTTT. This translates into CASSLGTAPEAFF.

This clone has just one count. The identical CDR3 is also encoded by other nucleotide sequences in the sample. The V and J genes are TRBV27 and TRBJ1-2, with TRBD1 matching 7 bases. Germline CDR1 and CDR2: MNHEY and SMNVEV (reference sequence). With V trimmed by 0 bases and J by 7 bases, 2 bases remained unmatched. This CDR3 has 13 amino acids. The CDR3 bases are TGTGCCAGCAGTTTATCGGGGACAGTTGGCTACACCTTC. Encoded protein: CASSLSGTVGYTF.

This chain connects TRBV7-6 to TRBJ2-5, with 8 bases matching TRBD1. V shed 5 bases and J 2 bases; nucleotides not matched to a gene: 7. The CDR3 is 15 residues long. CDR1 and CDR2 (germline): SGHVS, FNYEAQ. Here the CDR3 DNA reads TGTGCCAGCAGCCAATTTGACAGGGGACAAGAGACCCAGTACTTC. Its protein product is CASSQFDRGQETQYF.

The V call is TRBV5-1, the J call TRBJ2-6, with unresolved D. The CDR3 covers 16 residues. From germline, CDR1 is SGHRS and CDR2 YFSETQ. Trimming took 0 bases from V and 0 from J, leaving 7 bases between them. CDR3 protein: CASSLAENSGANVLTF. For the CDR3, the DNA is TGCGCCAGCAGCTTGGCTGAGAACTCTGGGGCCAACGTCCTGACTTTC.

This clone appeared a few times. This chain connects TRBV29-1 to TRBJ1-3; D gene unclear. This CDR3 is built from 11 residues. Germline V CDR1 and CDR2: SQVTM, ANQGSEA. Trimming took off 4 bases at V and 4 bases at J, with 5 bases between the two ends. For the CDR3, the DNA is TGCAGCGTTGTGGCAGGAAACACCATATATTTT. This sequence encodes CSVVAGNTIYF.

Comment on this clone: The same CDR3 also results from other DNA sequences found in this sample. The chain carries TRBV7-9 and TRBJ2-5; no firm D call. The CDR3 loop spans 14 amino acids. Germline assignment: CDR1 SEHNR and CDR2 FQNEAQ (reference sequence). The V end lost 5 bases, the J end lost 5 bases, and 15 bases lay between the germline ends. The CDR3 is CASSPTRSKETQYF. CDR3 in DNA: TGTGCCAGCAGCCCTACGCGGTCGAAGGAGACCCAGTACTTC.